This T cell receptor beta chain was captured by sequencing in a study of beta chain features in type 1 diabetes. The germline V gene encodes CDR1 SGHVS and CDR2 FNYEAQ. V dropped 5 bases and J dropped 5; count of bases not matched to a gene: 5. There are 13 residues in the CDR3. Only a few counts were recorded for this clone. All of the isolated RNA was reverse transcribed, so expressed TCRB transcripts were sequenced. TCRdb's copy holds only in-frame clones and misses some; the assay was immunoSEQ multiplex PCR. Here the sample spans 200,000 to 250,000 clones, about 25% being singletons. The receptor was derived from a man younger than 45 in good health. The V call is TRBV7-6, the J call TRBJ2-5, with TRBD1 matching 7 bases. Sequencing was performed on central memory CD4+ T cells from blood. This chain's CDR3 is CASSPQTGETQYF. The CDR3 DNA reads as TGTGCCAGCAGCCCCCAGACAGGGGAGACCCAGTACTTC.